The 27 T cell receptor beta chains in this list originate from one sample, sequenced in a study of blood T cell repertoires in COVID-19. Method: immunoSEQ multiplex PCR; TCRdb's copy keeps in-frame clones and lacks some. In the table there are around 180,000 clones, about 85% of which are singletons. The sequencing sample was made of peripheral blood. These TCRs come from a woman of 80 years or more with acute or convalescent COVID-19.

This chain connects TRBV7-2 to TRBJ1-2; D is unclear. Germline V gene data show CDR1 as SGHTA and CDR2 as FQGNSA. This CDR3 is built from 14 residues. V was cut by 0 bases and J by 10 bases, with 15 bases left in between. CDR3 region: CASSLATAFNHYTF. For the CDR3, the DNA is TGTGCCAGCAGCTTAGCCACAGCATTCAACCACTACACCTTC.

This chain connects TRBV19 to TRBJ1-2; a possible D gene is TRBD1 (5 bases). The V gene lost 7 bases and the J gene lost 4 bases, with 10 bases spanning the gap. The CDR3 contains 12 residues. Germline values: CDR1 LNHDA, CDR2 SQIVND (reference sequence). The CDR3: CASTARAYGYTF. CDR3 nucleotide sequence: TGTGCCAGTACCGCCAGGGCCTATGGCTACACCTTC.

DNA for the CDR3: TGTGCCAGTAGTCCAACTAGACTAGCGGGGAGTTACGAGCAGTACTTC. This gives the protein CASSPTRLAGSYEQYF. This chain links TRBV19 with TRBJ2-7; 11 bases fit TRBD2. Unmatched junction bases numbered 10, after V lost 5 bases and J lost 4 bases. The CDR3 is 16 residues long. Germline assignment: CDR1 LNHDA and CDR2 SQIVND (reference sequence). Variable domain in full (rest from reference TRBV19 and TRBJ2-7): DGGITQSPKYLFRKEGQNVTLSCEQNLNHDAMYWYRQDPGQGLRLIYYSQIVNDFQKGDIAEGYSVSREKKESFPLTVTSAQKNPTAFYLCASSPTRLAGSYEQYFGPGTRLTVT.

V usage is TRBV6-5 and J usage is TRBJ1-1; D is unclear. The CDR3 is 13 residues long. Germline V lookup: CDR1 MNHEY, CDR2 SVGAGI. V was trimmed by 5 bases and J by 2 bases, leaving 9 bases between them. CDR3 residues: CASSHQANTEAFF. The CDR3 DNA is TGTGCCAGCAGTCACCAGGCCAACACTGAAGCTTTCTTT.

V usage is TRBV9 and J usage is TRBJ2-5; tentatively, D is TRBD2 (5 bases). CDR3 length: 16 residues. V was pared by 0 bases and J by 5 bases, with 17 bases between. The V gene's germline CDR1 is SGDLS and CDR2 YYNGEE. The CDR3 DNA follows: TGTGCCAGCAGCGTAGGATCCAGCGGCGGGTGGGAGACCCAGTACTTC. This sequence encodes CASSVGSSGGWETQYF. Variable domain in full (rest from reference TRBV9 and TRBJ2-5): DSGVTQTPKHLITATGQRVTLRCSPRSGDLSVYWYQQSLDQGLQFLIQYYNGEERAKGNILERFSAQQFPDLHSELNLSSLELGDSALYFCASSVGSSGGWETQYFGPGTRLLVL.

CDR3 nucleotides: TGTGCCATCCGGGGGGACAGGGAGGCTAACACAGATACGCAGTATTTT. Translation gives CAIRGDREANTDTQYF. The rearrangement joins TRBV10-3 to TRBJ2-3; TRBD1 agrees at 9 bases. CDR1 ENHRY and CDR2 SYGVKD come from the germline V gene. V was pared by 8 bases and J by 2 bases, with 11 bases of the junction left unmatched. The CDR3 has 16 residues.

This clone was seen a handful of times. V is TRBV11-3 and J is TRBJ1-1; perhaps TRBD1 as D (5 bases). Germline loops: CDR1 SGHNT, CDR2 YENEEA. CDR3 length equals 12 residues. V shed 5 bases and J shed 8 bases, with 12 bases lying between them. The CDR3 region has the DNA TGTGCCAGCAGCCAAGGCGCAGGGGAAGCTTTCTTT. Translated, it gives CASSQGAGEAFF.

The V gene is TRBV4-3, the J gene TRBJ1-4; D gene ambiguous. V was cut by 3 bases and J by 2 bases, with 13 bases left in between. This CDR3 has 16 residues. Germline lookup yields CDR1 LGHNA and CDR2 YSLEER. The CDR3 bases are TGCGCCAGCAGCCAGACCTTAGGCAGGACTAATGAAAAACTGTTTTTT. Translation gives CASSQTLGRTNEKLFF.

This clone came up once. The chain carries TRBV12-3 or TRBV12-4 and TRBJ1-2, with a tentative D call TRBD1 (5 bases). The CDR3 loop spans 13 amino acids. Trimming removed 1 base at V and 7 bases at J, with 10 bases between. The CDR3 DNA reads TGTGCCAGCAGTTTAGGGGGGGTCCCTGGCTACACCTTC. It translates to CASSLGGVPGYTF.

The J gene is TRBJ2-2, the V gene TRBV2, with 7 bases identical to TRBD1. The CDR3 covers 15 residues. CDR1 is SNHLY, CDR2 FYNNEI, per germline. With V trimmed by 3 bases and J by 4 bases, 5 bases remained unmatched. The CDR3 nucleotides are TGTGCCAGCAGTGAGTGGGGACAGTCCACCGGGGAGCTGTTTTTT. Translating it yields CASSEWGQSTGELFF.

This clone turned up a few times. The genes are TRBV9 and TRBJ2-2; D might be TRBD2 (5 bases). CDR3 length equals 15 residues. Germline V gene lookup returns CDR1 SGDLS and CDR2 YYNGEE. Trimming pared 4 bases from V and 2 bases from J, leaving 12 bases between. In DNA, the CDR3 is TGTGCCAGCAGCCTCACGGACTTTAACACCGGGGAGCTGTTTTTT. It codes for CASSLTDFNTGELFF.

The chain links TRBV6-2 or TRBV6-3 to TRBJ2-5; 8 nucleotides agree with TRBD1. The CDR3 has 15 amino acids. Looked up from germline, CDR1 is MNHEY and CDR2 is SVGEGT. After removal of 1 base from V and 5 bases from J, the junction contained 6 bases not matched to a gene. CDR3 sequence reads: CASSYWTGTSETQYF. The CDR3 coding sequence is TGTGCCAGCAGTTACTGGACAGGGACATCGGAGACCCAGTACTTC.

This chain connects TRBV18 to TRBJ1-1, with D hard to call. There are 14 residues in the CDR3. Germline CDR1 KGHSH, CDR2 LQKENI. The V and J ends lost 2 bases and 1 base respectively, with 8 bases between them. CDR3 amino acids: CASSPTQQNTEAFF. The CDR3 DNA sequence: TGTGCCAGCTCACCAACACAGCAGAACACTGAAGCTTTCTTT.

This chain links TRBV11-3 with TRBJ2-2; D gene uncertain. V was trimmed by 5 bases and J by 1 base, leaving 8 bases between them. In germline, CDR1 is SGHNT, CDR2 YENEEA. CDR3 length: 14 residues. The CDR3 sequence is CASSPPLNTGELFF. As DNA, the CDR3 is TGTGCCAGCAGCCCCCCTCTGAACACCGGGGAGCTGTTTTTT.

In its sample, this clone was seen a few times. The V gene is TRBV4-3, the J gene TRBJ2-7; possibly TRBD1 for D (7 bases). CDR3 length: 15 amino acids. The V end was cut by 4 bases, the J end by 0 bases, with 13 bases between. CDR1 LGHNA and CDR2 YSLEER come from the germline V gene. DNA for the CDR3: TGCGCCAGCAGCCCCAGCCAGGGGGGCTCCTACGAGCAGTACTTC. It encodes CASSPSQGGSYEQYF.

The chain has TRBV12-5 and TRBJ2-2; 8 nucleotides align to TRBD1. Germline CDR1 reads LGHNT; CDR2 reads FRNRAP. V shed 6 bases, J shed 7 bases, and the junction held 13 bases outside the gene matches. The length of the CDR3 is 16 residues. The CDR3 nucleotides are TGTGCTAGTGGGGCCCGGGACAGGCTAATGGGCGGGGAGCTGTTTTTT. This codes for CASGARDRLMGGELFF. The full variable domain, in which reference TRBV12-5 and TRBJ2-2 provide the parts outside the CDR3, is DARVTQTPRHKVTEMGQEVTMRCQPILGHNTVFWYRQTMMQGLELLAYFRNRAPLDDSGMPKDRFSAEMPDATLATLKIQPSEPRDSAVYFCASGARDRLMGGELFFGEGSRLTVL.

The genes are TRBV18 and TRBJ1-2; D perhaps matches TRBD1 (5 bases). The V and J ends lost 0 bases and 4 bases respectively, with 9 bases between them. Per the germline V gene, CDR1 is KGHSH and CDR2 is LQKENI. This CDR3 has 14 amino acids. Written as DNA, the CDR3 is TGTGCCAGCTCACCACCTACCGGGGGCTATGGCTACACCTTC. As protein: CASSPPTGGYGYTF. Drawing the rest from reference TRBV18 and TRBJ1-2, the complete variable domain is NAGVMQNPRHLVRRRGQEARLRCSPMKGHSHVYWYRQLPEEGLKFMVYLQKENIIDESGMPKERFSAEFPKEGPSILRIQQVVRGDSAAYFCASSPPTGGYGYTFGSGTRLTVV.

The V call is TRBV10-3, the J call TRBJ1-1, with a tentative D call TRBD1 (6 bases). V was trimmed by 3 bases and J by 6 bases, leaving 8 bases between them. This CDR3 spans 12 amino acids. Germline-derived CDR1 and CDR2 are ENHRY and SYGVKD. The DNA for the CDR3 is TGTGCCATCAGTGACCCAGGGGCTGAAGCTTTCTTT. Protein: CAISDPGAEAFF.

In this sample, this clone turned up once. The V call is TRBV7-2, the J call TRBJ1-1, with D uncertain. There are 13 residues in the CDR3. Per germline, CDR1 SGHTA and CDR2 FQGNSA. V lost 6 bases and J lost 7, with 15 bases in between. CDR3 in amino acids: CASRPAGQDEAFF. For the CDR3, the DNA is TGTGCCAGCAGACCCGCTGGGCAGGATGAAGCTTTCTTT. The full variable domain, rest sourced from reference TRBV7-2 and TRBJ1-1, is GAGVSQSPSNKVTEKGKDVELRCDPISGHTALYWYRQSLGQGLEFLIYFQGNSAPDKSGLPSDRFSAERTGGSVSTLTIQRTQQEDSAVYLCASRPAGQDEAFFGQGTRLTVV.

The rearrangement joins TRBV3-1 (or the pseudogene TRBV3-2) to TRBJ1-1; 9 nucleotides line up with TRBD1. With 6 bases clipped from V and 1 base from J, the junction kept 3 bases outside the gene matches. Germline V gene data show CDR1 as LGHDT and CDR2 as YNNKEL (reference sequence). This CDR3 is 14 amino acids long. CDR3 bases: TGTGCCAGCAGTTTGGGACAGGGGAACACTGAAGCTTTCTTT. Amino acid sequence: CASSLGQGNTEAFF.

This clone was counted once. This sample also contains other DNA sequences that code for the same CDR3. The chain is built from TRBV9 and TRBJ2-2; a possible D gene is TRBD2 (6 bases). The CDR3 is 15 amino acids. The germline V and J ends were trimmed by 0 bases and 5 bases, with 11 bases remaining between them. Germline V gene lookup returns CDR1 SGDLS and CDR2 YYNGEE. DNA of the CDR3: TGTGCCAGCAGCGTAGGACTAGGGATTACCGGGGAGCTGTTTTTT. Translated, it gives CASSVGLGITGELFF. Full variable domain (outside the CDR3, taken from reference TRBV9 and TRBJ2-2): DSGVTQTPKHLITATGQRVTLRCSPRSGDLSVYWYQQSLDQGLQFLIQYYNGEERAKGNILERFSAQQFPDLHSELNLSSLELGDSALYFCASSVGLGITGELFFGEGSRLTVL.

This chain uses TRBV3-1 (or the pseudogene TRBV3-2) with TRBJ2-6, with D unclear. The CDR3 totals 15 residues. V shed 3 bases and J shed 0 bases, with 6 bases lying between them. Germline V CDR1 and CDR2: LGHDT, YNNKEL (reference sequence). The CDR3 loop reads CASSHLGSGANVLTF. DNA for the CDR3: TGTGCCAGCAGCCACCTAGGCTCTGGGGCCAACGTCCTGACTTTC.

Concerning this clone itself: Sequence at one end of the junction differs from germline and may be a read error. V is TRBV7-8 and J is TRBJ2-3, with 11 bases aligning to TRBD2. CDR3 length: 12 amino acids. CDR1 SGHVS and CDR2 FQNEAQ come from the germline V gene. The CDR3 region has the DNA TGTGCCAGCAGCCCCCCTAGCGGGGGGCCATTTTTT. This gives the protein CASSPPSGGPFF.

This clone was found once. This chain uses TRBV15 with TRBJ1-4; D gene unclear. There are 15 residues in the CDR3. V dropped 5 bases and J dropped 8 bases, with 18 bases sitting between them. Germline CDR1 is LNHNV and CDR2 is YYDKDF (reference sequence). CDR3 nucleotide sequence: TGTGCCACCAGCTCACACGATGGAGGAGAAGAAAAACTGTTTTTT. Its translation: CATSSHDGGEEKLFF.

This clone was seen more than once but under ten times. The V and J genes are TRBV7-9 and TRBJ1-1; tentatively, D is TRBD1 (5 bases). This CDR3 contains 15 residues. Trimming shortened V by 4 bases and J by 0 bases, and 12 bases separated the two germline ends. Germline CDR1 is SEHNR and CDR2 is FQNEAQ (reference sequence). The CDR3 is CASSSRQSMNTEAFF. The DNA for the CDR3 is TGTGCCAGCAGCTCTCGACAGAGCATGAACACTGAAGCTTTCTTT.

In nucleotides, the CDR3 is TGTGCCAGCAGTTACTCCGGGGTTCCGAACACTGAAGCTTTCTTT. It yields the protein CASSYSGVPNTEAFF. The V call is TRBV6-5, the J call TRBJ1-1; D uncertain. The germline gives CDR1 MNHEY, CDR2 SVGAGI. Trimming took 0 bases from V and 1 from J, leaving 9 bases between them. The CDR3 runs 15 residues.

The gene calls are TRBV6-2 or TRBV6-3 and TRBJ2-4, with 8 positions matching TRBD1. This CDR3 spans 14 amino acids. The germline V gene encodes CDR1 MNHEY and CDR2 SVGEGT. V was pared by 6 bases and J by 8 bases, with 9 bases of the junction left unmatched. The CDR3 DNA follows: TGTGCCAGCAGCCCCGACAGGGGTGGGGACATTCAGTACTTC. Its translation: CASSPDRGGDIQYF.